The 29 T cell receptor beta chains below all came from one sample that was sequenced in a study of cytomegalovirus exposure and HLA in healthy donors. The PCR contained 60 Vbeta and 13 Jbeta primers. Sequenced by immunoSEQ multiplex PCR; TCRdb stores in-frame clones only, minus some. The sample carries roughly 170,000 clones, about 81% recorded once. The sequencing input was PBMCs. The receptor source for this set is a young woman in good health and CMV-seronegative.

The V and J genes are TRBV7-2 and TRBJ2-3; 8 bases map to TRBD2. Germline V lookup: CDR1 SGHTA, CDR2 FQGNSA. The CDR3 covers 13 residues. J lost 11 bases, V lost 4 bases, and 8 bases had no gene match. The CDR3 DNA reads as TGTGCCAGCAGCTCTGATAGCGGGACTAGGCAGTATTTT. It yields the protein CASSSDSGTRQYF.

The rearrangement uses TRBV28 and TRBJ1-5; D gene uncertain. Trimming took off 2 bases at V and 0 bases at J, with 5 bases between the two ends. The CDR3 is 14 residues long. Germline assignment: CDR1 MDHEN and CDR2 SYDVKM. CDR3 in amino acids: CASSLPISNQPQHF. The CDR3 region has the DNA TGTGCCAGCAGTTTACCAATTAGCAATCAGCCCCAGCATTTT.

The rearrangement joins TRBV2 to TRBJ2-7, with 9 bases matching TRBD1. CDR1 and CDR2 (germline): SNHLY, FYNNEI. The length of the CDR3 is 14 residues. Unmatched junction bases numbered 9, after V lost 7 bases and J lost 5 bases. The CDR3 here is CASTTGQGYHEQYF. Written as DNA, the CDR3 is TGTGCCAGCACCACGGGACAGGGTTATCACGAGCAGTACTTC. The variable domain in full, with the rest retrieved from reference TRBV2 and TRBJ2-7, is EPEVTQTPSHQVTQMGQEVILRCVPISNHLYFYWYRQILGQKVEFLVSFYNNEISEKSEIFDDQFSVERPDGSNFTLKIRSTKLEDSAMYFCASTTGQGYHEQYFGPGTRLTVT.

This clone appeared once. V usage is TRBV9 and J usage is TRBJ2-5; D gene unclear. This CDR3 has 13 residues. Looked up from germline, CDR1 is SGDLS and CDR2 is YYNGEE. Between the trimmed V and J ends, which lost 4 bases and 3 bases, there was a span of 10 bases. The CDR3 is CASSFGPEETQYF. CDR3 coding DNA: TGTGCCAGCAGCTTTGGGCCTGAAGAGACCCAGTACTTC. Looking up the rest from reference TRBV9 and TRBJ2-5 gives the full variable domain: DSGVTQTPKHLITATGQRVTLRCSPRSGDLSVYWYQQSLDQGLQFLIQYYNGEERAKGNILERFSAQQFPDLHSELNLSSLELGDSALYFCASSFGPEETQYFGPGTRLLVL.

The J gene is TRBJ1-6, the V gene TRBV28; TRBD1 aligns across 8 bases. CDR1 MDHEN and CDR2 SYDVKM come from the germline V gene. Trimming at V came to 6 bases and at J to 8 bases, leaving 9 bases not matched to a gene. The CDR3 consists of 15 residues. CDR3 nucleotide sequence: TGTGCCAGCAGGGAGAGCCAGGGGGCTTATTCACCCCTCCACTTT. Amino acid sequence: CASRESQGAYSPLHF.

V usage is TRBV6-5 and J usage is TRBJ2-5, with D possibly being TRBD2 (6 bases). V shed 8 bases and J shed 3 bases, with 19 bases lying between them. This CDR3 comprises 15 residues. Germline CDR1 and CDR2: MNHEY and SVGAGI. As DNA, the CDR3 is TGTGCCAGCCCTGAGACGGGGGAGAGGGAAGAGACCCAGTACTTC. It translates to CASPETGEREETQYF.

V and J are TRBV5-1 and TRBJ2-5, with D possibly TRBD1 on 6 matching bases. This CDR3 region has 14 residues. The ends were cut back, 0 bases at V and 2 bases at J, with 8 bases in the middle. Germline V lookup: CDR1 SGHRS, CDR2 YFSETQ. The CDR3 protein is CASSLGGPQETQYF. The CDR3, as DNA: TGCGCCAGCAGCTTGGGGGGGCCGCAAGAGACCCAGTACTTC.

This clone has a single count. The chain combines TRBV19 with TRBJ1-2; D is uncertain. V dropped 3 bases and J dropped 5 bases, with 19 bases sitting between them. The CDR3 has 16 residues. In germline, CDR1 is LNHDA, CDR2 SQIVND (reference sequence). The CDR3 here is CASSIRSDDSVYGYTF. In DNA form, the CDR3 reads TGTGCCAGTAGTATCAGGTCAGACGATTCTGTGTATGGCTACACCTTC.

The V call is TRBV10-3, the J call TRBJ1-1, with D unresolved. CDR1 is ENHRY, CDR2 SYGVKD, per germline. The CDR3 contains 13 residues. V was clipped by 4 bases and J by 7 bases, with 13 bases between them. The CDR3 DNA reads TGTGCCATCAGTGGAGGGCAGGCGTTTGAAGCTTTCTTT. Translated: CAISGGQAFEAFF.

This chain's CDR3 is CASRVTGAVYTEAFF. The DNA of the CDR3 is TGTGCCAGCAGGGTGACAGGGGCGGTGTACACTGAAGCTTTCTTT. The chain is built from TRBV27 and TRBJ1-1; 8 bases match TRBD1. The CDR3 runs 15 residues. Losses at the gene ends were 6 bases for V and 3 bases for J; bases not matched to a gene: 9. In germline, CDR1 is MNHEY, CDR2 SMNVEV (reference sequence).

This chain joins TRBV19 and TRBJ1-5; D is undetermined. Trimming removed 4 bases from V and 1 base from J, with 5 bases in between. Germline-derived CDR1 and CDR2 are LNHDA and SQIVND (reference sequence). The CDR3 is 13 residues long. The CDR3 here is CASSTVSNQPQHF. CDR3 nucleotides: TGTGCCAGTAGTACTGTCAGCAATCAGCCCCAGCATTTT.

V gene TRBV6-6 combines with J gene TRBJ1-5; 7 bases are shared with TRBD1. V shed 6 bases and J 0 bases; nucleotides not matched to a gene: 8. The CDR3 loop spans 16 amino acids. CDR1 and CDR2 (germline): MNHNY, SVGAGI (reference sequence). The CDR3 reads CASRGTALYSNQPQHF. CDR3 nucleotides: TGTGCCAGCAGGGGGACAGCGCTATATAGCAATCAGCCCCAGCATTTT.

The gene calls are TRBV5-1 and TRBJ2-2; no clear D gene. This CDR3 contains 16 residues. Trimming removed 0 bases at V and 3 bases at J, with 12 bases between. Germline values: CDR1 SGHRS, CDR2 YFSETQ. Here the CDR3 reads CASSLGQAIYTGELFF. Here the CDR3 DNA reads TGCGCCAGCAGCTTGGGCCAGGCAATTTACACCGGGGAGCTGTTTTTT.

This chain's CDR3 is CASSYWEQEETQYF. The CDR3 DNA follows: TGTGCCAGCAGTTACTGGGAACAGGAAGAGACCCAGTACTTC. This chain links TRBV6-6 with TRBJ2-5; D possibly corresponds to TRBD1 (5 bases). Per germline, CDR1 MNHNY and CDR2 SVGAGI (reference sequence). The CDR3 runs 14 residues. V dropped 1 base and J dropped 3 bases, with 9 bases sitting between them.

The chain carries TRBV6-5 and TRBJ1-1; D is ambiguous. Trimming removed 0 bases at V and 4 bases at J, with 12 bases between. The germline V gene has CDR1 MNHEY and CDR2 SVGAGI. The CDR3 is made up of 15 amino acids. The CDR3 DNA follows: TGTGCCAGCAGTTACTCGGACGGGGTGAGCACTGAAGCTTTCTTT. It yields the protein CASSYSDGVSTEAFF.

The chain has TRBV18 and TRBJ2-6, with TRBD2 identical over 8 bases. The V segment lost 3 bases and the J segment 1 base; nucleotides outside the gene matches: 5. Looked up from germline, CDR1 is KGHSH and CDR2 is LQKENI. CDR3 length equals 17 residues. The CDR3 loop is CASSPAGGRSGANVLTF. The CDR3 DNA is TGTGCCAGCTCACCGGCGGGAGGTCGTTCTGGGGCCAACGTCCTGACTTTC.

This clone was recorded once. The chain has TRBV27 and TRBJ2-1, with 13 bases aligning to TRBD2. Trimming cost V 8 bases and J 15 bases; bases outside gene matches: 16. From germline, CDR1 is MNHEY and CDR2 SMNVEV (reference sequence). This CDR3 comprises 15 residues. Written as DNA, the CDR3 is TGTGCCAGCGGACAACTAGCGGGAGGGCCTAGGGATCTGTTCTTC. This codes for CASGQLAGGPRDLFF.

This chain links TRBV29-1 with TRBJ1-1, with D perhaps matching TRBD1 (5 bases). CDR1 is SQVTM, CDR2 ANQGSEA, per germline. Trimming cost V 4 bases and J 4 bases, with 19 bases left between them. The CDR3 has 15 amino acids. CDR3 in amino acids: CSVVVAGTLSTEAFF. CDR3 nucleotide sequence: TGCAGCGTTGTTGTGGCGGGGACGTTGTCCACTGAAGCTTTCTTT.

This chain uses TRBV6-6 with TRBJ1-1, with TRBD1 identical over 7 bases. The CDR3 is made up of 13 amino acids. Germline V CDR1 and CDR2: MNHNY, SVGAGI (reference sequence). The junction had 13 bases not matched to a gene; V was cut back by 5 bases and J by 13 bases. CDR3 bases: TGTGCCAGCAGTGACGGGACAGCCCTCATCCTTTTCTTT. It codes for CASSDGTALILFF.

The table lists this clone with a few counts. This chain uses TRBV9 with TRBJ2-4, with a possible D match to TRBD1 (6 bases). V shed 5 bases and J shed 8 bases, with 20 bases lying between them. CDR3 length equals 15 residues. Per the germline V gene, CDR1 is SGDLS and CDR2 is YYNGEE. CDR3 in DNA: TGTGCCAGCAGTTACGGACAGTCCTACAGGGACATTCAGTACTTC. Amino acid sequence: CASSYGQSYRDIQYF. Full variable domain (outside the CDR3, taken from reference TRBV9 and TRBJ2-4): DSGVTQTPKHLITATGQRVTLRCSPRSGDLSVYWYQQSLDQGLQFLIQYYNGEERAKGNILERFSAQQFPDLHSELNLSSLELGDSALYFCASSYGQSYRDIQYFGAGTRLSVL.

In its sample, this clone was seen once. The chain uses TRBV18 and TRBJ1-6; possible D gene TRBD1, 5 bases. The CDR3 runs 14 residues. Looked up from germline, CDR1 is KGHSH and CDR2 is LQKENI. The germline V and J ends were trimmed by 3 bases and 10 bases, with 13 bases remaining between them. CDR3 nucleotide sequence: TGTGCCAGCTCACCTGGGGGGTTGGACTCACCCCTCCACTTT. It translates to CASSPGGLDSPLHF.

The CDR3 DNA reads as TGTGCCAGCAGTTATGAGGCAGCTAGCACAGATACGCAGTATTTT. As protein: CASSYEAASTDTQYF. The V and J genes are TRBV6-6 and TRBJ2-3; no clear D. CDR1 is MNHNY, CDR2 SVGAGI, per germline (reference sequence). The CDR3 sequence is 15 residues long. The V gene lost 3 bases and the J gene lost 0 bases, with 10 bases spanning the gap.

V gene TRBV27 combines with J gene TRBJ2-7; tentatively, D is TRBD1 (6 bases). This CDR3 contains 14 residues. Germline values: CDR1 MNHEY, CDR2 SMNVEV (reference sequence). The V end was cut by 2 bases, the J end by 2 bases, with 10 bases between. This CDR3 reads CASSLKGVAYEQYF. The DNA for the CDR3 is TGTGCCAGCAGTTTAAAGGGGGTTGCCTACGAGCAGTACTTC.

This clone came up once. The junction and the germline gene differ at one end; a read error may be behind it. This chain uses TRBV7-9 with TRBJ2-2; D gene unclear. CDR3 length: 14 amino acids. Germline values: CDR1 SEHNR, CDR2 FQNEAQ (reference sequence). DNA for the CDR3: TGTTCCAGCAGCTTAGAAATCGGGACCGGGGAGCTGTTTTTT. It is translated as CSSSLEIGTGELFF.

The chain employs TRBV9 and TRBJ2-7; TRBD2 matches 10 bases. CDR1 and CDR2 (germline): SGDLS, YYNGEE. This CDR3 is 16 amino acids long. The V segment lost 4 bases and the J segment 0 bases; nucleotides outside the gene matches: 7. CDR3: CASSPRASGSSYEQYF. CDR3 DNA: TGTGCCAGCAGCCCTCGGGCTAGCGGGAGCTCCTACGAGCAGTACTTC.

The chain employs TRBV7-2 and TRBJ2-5, with 7 bases aligning to TRBD1. The CDR3 extends over 15 amino acids. J was trimmed by 7 bases and V by 4 bases; bases with no gene match: 12. Germline CDR1 reads SGHTA; CDR2 reads FQGNSA. The CDR3 DNA reads TGTGCCAGCAGCTACACTGGACAGGACCACGGGACCCAGTACTTC. Protein sequence: CASSYTGQDHGTQYF.

This chain uses TRBV4-1 with TRBJ1-2, with 7 positions matching TRBD1. CDR1 and CDR2 (germline): MGHRA, YSYEKL. The ends lost 0 bases at V and 2 bases at J; junction bases unmatched: 15. The CDR3 sequence is 19 residues long. This CDR3 is CASSQDSATGFVGNYGYTF. The DNA of the CDR3 is TGCGCCAGCAGCCAAGATTCCGCGACAGGGTTTGTAGGAAACTATGGCTACACCTTC.

This clone showed up just a few times. This chain connects TRBV5-4 to TRBJ1-2; 8 bases are shared with TRBD1. The CDR3 has 15 amino acids. CDR1 SGHNT and CDR2 YYREEE come from the germline V gene (reference sequence). The junction had 5 bases not matched to a gene; V was cut back by 4 bases and J by 0 bases. The CDR3 DNA sequence: TGTGCCAGCAGCCCTACACAGGGGGCTAACTATGGCTACACCTTC. Protein sequence: CASSPTQGANYGYTF.

This clone was counted once. The V call is TRBV7-9, the J call TRBJ2-4; D may be TRBD1 (6 bases). Trimming removed 5 bases from V and 5 bases from J, with 16 bases in between. In germline, CDR1 is SEHNR, CDR2 FQNEAQ (reference sequence). The CDR3 runs 15 residues. CDR3 region: CASSPWGQGENIQYF. CDR3 DNA sequence: TGTGCCAGCAGCCCCTGGGGGCAGGGAGAAAACATTCAGTACTTC. Filled out from reference TRBV7-9 and TRBJ2-4, the complete variable domain reads DTGVSQNPRHKITKRGQNVTFRCDPISEHNRLYWYRQTLGQGPEFLTYFQNEAQLEKSRLLSDRFSAERPKGSFSTLEIQRTEQGDSAMYLCASSPWGQGENIQYFGAGTRLSVL.